The next 5 T cell receptor beta chains were all read from a single sample in a study of control samples from healthy donors and cancer patients. TCRdb keeps only in-frame clones here, not all; method: immunoSEQ multiplex PCR. The data hold around 100,000 clones, with 80% to 95% observed a single time. Specimen: blood. The receptor source for this set is a human donor in good health. The donor label of this sample is uncertain.

The CDR3 bases are TGTGCCAGCTCACCAGGATTGAACACTGAAGCTTTCTTT. It codes for CASSPGLNTEAFF. This chain uses TRBV18 with TRBJ1-1; D call uncertain. Germline CDR1 reads KGHSH; CDR2 reads LQKENI. The CDR3 spans 13 residues. Trimming pared 2 bases from V and 0 bases from J, leaving 4 bases between.

This chain joins TRBV19 and TRBJ1-6, with TRBD1 matching 9 bases. CDR1 is LNHDA, CDR2 SQIVND, per germline (reference sequence). J gave up 10 bases and V 9 bases, and 7 bases lay outside the gene matches. This CDR3 has 13 amino acids. Here the CDR3 DNA reads TGTGCCAGCCGGGACAGGGAAGGATCACCCCTCCACTTT. Its protein product is CASRDREGSPLHF.

CDR3 bases: TGTGCCAGCAGTTTAGTGGCAGCCTATGGCTACACCTTC. This encodes CASSLVAAYGYTF. J is TRBJ1-2 and V is TRBV12-3 or TRBV12-4; D uncertain. This CDR3 is built from 13 residues. V dropped 1 base and J dropped 4 bases, with 7 bases sitting between them.

J is TRBJ2-2 and V is TRBV6-6, with 8 bases aligning to TRBD1. The germline gives CDR1 MNHNY, CDR2 SVGAGI (reference sequence). V trimming: 2 bases; J trimming: 2 bases; junction bases outside the gene matches: 4. The CDR3 is 16 residues long. The CDR3 nucleotides read TGTGCCAGCAGTTACGGGACAGGCCCAAACACCGGGGAGCTGTTTTTT. Residues: CASSYGTGPNTGELFF.

This chain joins TRBV7-8 and TRBJ2-3; maybe TRBD2 (6 bases). V was pared by 3 bases and J by 4 bases, with 14 bases between. This CDR3 contains 15 residues. CDR1 SGHVS and CDR2 FQNEAQ come from the germline V gene. The CDR3 DNA is TGTGCCAGCAGCTTGGATCGAGGGAGGCCAGATACGCAGTATTTT. Its protein is CASSLDRGRPDTQYF. The complete variable domain, with remaining parts taken from reference TRBV7-8 and TRBJ2-3, reads GAGVSQSPRYKVAKRGQDVALRCDPISGHVSLFWYQQALGQGPEFLTYFQNEAQLDKSGLPSDRFFAERPEGSVSTLKIQRTQQEDSAVYLCASSLDRGRPDTQYFGPGTRLTVL.